The following is a T cell receptor (beta chain) sequence with its context. Its antigen is not known. Sequenced by immunoSEQ multiplex PCR; TCRdb stores in-frame clones only, minus some. Among about 97,000 clones, roughly 84% were seen once, and the ten largest hold roughly 2.8%. This sample is part of a study of T cell responses to AZD1222 COVID-19 vaccine. The overall study: Pooling was applied to second doses at about 4 or about 12 weeks.

Findings and limits, study-wide: The donor group comprised mostly white British people and more females; the analysis possibly underestimated clonal diversity.

The CDR3 spans 15 residues. CDR1 is SEHNR and CDR2 is FQNEAQ in the germline V gene (reference sequence). Losses at the gene ends were 3 bases for V and 4 bases for J; bases not matched to a gene: 6. This receptor was obtained from an adult in good health. The chain couples TRBV7-9 to TRBJ1-2, with 9 bases fitting TRBD1. This specimen was peripheral blood, taken on day 0 of AZD1222 vaccination. The CDR3 nucleotides are TGTGCCAGCAGCTTGAACAGGGGGCTGGCCTATGGCTACACCTTC. The encoded protein is CASSLNRGLAYGYTF.